These 2 T cell receptor beta chains share one sample of origin, sequenced in a study of T cell responses to AZD1222 COVID-19 vaccine. Assay: immunoSEQ multiplex PCR; the TCRdb copy retains only in-frame clones and omits some. Of 85,000 to 120,000 clones detected, less than 95% appear once; the ten largest clones hold approximately 8%. Material: peripheral blood, obtained 28 days after the second AZD1222 dose. The receptors originated from an adult who received the AZD1222 COVID-19 vaccine.

The J gene is TRBJ2-1, the V gene TRBV18; TRBD1 agrees at 9 bases. Trimming cost V 3 bases and J 6 bases; bases outside gene matches: 3. The CDR3 contains 14 residues. CDR1 is KGHSH and CDR2 is LQKENI in the germline V gene. CDR3 in amino acids: CASSPGQGANEQFF. The CDR3 DNA follows: TGTGCCAGCTCACCGGGACAGGGCGCCAATGAGCAGTTCTTC.

The V call is TRBV27, the J call TRBJ2-1; no reliable D call. The germline V gene encodes CDR1 MNHEY and CDR2 SMNVEV (reference sequence). The CDR3 is 13 amino acids. Trimming removed 3 bases from V and 4 bases from J, with 7 bases in between. The CDR3 DNA reads as TGTGCCAGCAGTTTTTCAGAATACAATGAGCAGTTCTTC. It encodes CASSFSEYNEQFF.